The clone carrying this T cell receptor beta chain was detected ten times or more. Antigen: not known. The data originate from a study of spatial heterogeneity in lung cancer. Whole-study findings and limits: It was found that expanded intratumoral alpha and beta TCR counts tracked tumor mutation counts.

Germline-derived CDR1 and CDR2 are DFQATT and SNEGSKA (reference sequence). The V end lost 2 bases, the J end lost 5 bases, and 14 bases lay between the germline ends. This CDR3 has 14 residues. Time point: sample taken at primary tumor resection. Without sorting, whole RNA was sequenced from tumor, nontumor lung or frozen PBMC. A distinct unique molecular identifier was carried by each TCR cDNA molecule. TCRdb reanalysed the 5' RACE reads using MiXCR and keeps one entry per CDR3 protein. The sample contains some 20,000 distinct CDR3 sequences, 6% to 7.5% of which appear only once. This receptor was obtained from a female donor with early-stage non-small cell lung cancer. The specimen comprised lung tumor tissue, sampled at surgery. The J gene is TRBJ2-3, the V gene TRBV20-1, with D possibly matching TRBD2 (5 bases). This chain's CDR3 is CSARRAAGGDTQYF. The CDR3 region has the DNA TGCAGTGCTAGACGGGCCGCCGGAGGAGATACGCAGTATTTT.